This TCR beta chain was obtained from a study of radiotherapy plus CTLA-4 blockade in lung cancer. Across the study: Overall, roughly 17% of patients showed an objective response, while 25% to 35% attained disease control. Broader study findings: Interferon-beta and early blood T cell clone dynamics reportedly predicted response best. Blood-borne expansion of tumor-derived TCR clones followed radiotherapy plus ipilimumab.

The germline gives CDR1 ENHRY, CDR2 SYGVKD. This CDR3 region has 15 residues. V was pared by 3 bases and J by 2 bases, with 5 bases of the junction left unmatched. TCRdb keeps only in-frame clones here, not all; method: immunoSEQ multiplex PCR. The sample has more than 35,000 clones, approximately 85% seen once; the top ten hold approximately 6%. Comment on this clone: What it binds is unknown.

The chain recombines TRBV10-3 with TRBJ2-3; 7 bases agree with TRBD1. The material sequenced was peripheral blood, taken from a patient treated with radiotherapy plus ipilimumab. This clonotype was sampled from a human donor with non-small cell lung cancer who had stable disease on radiotherapy plus ipilimumab. The chain's CDR3 is CAISEQGLDTDTQYF. For the CDR3, the DNA is TGTGCCATCAGTGAACAGGGGCTGGACACAGATACGCAGTATTTT.